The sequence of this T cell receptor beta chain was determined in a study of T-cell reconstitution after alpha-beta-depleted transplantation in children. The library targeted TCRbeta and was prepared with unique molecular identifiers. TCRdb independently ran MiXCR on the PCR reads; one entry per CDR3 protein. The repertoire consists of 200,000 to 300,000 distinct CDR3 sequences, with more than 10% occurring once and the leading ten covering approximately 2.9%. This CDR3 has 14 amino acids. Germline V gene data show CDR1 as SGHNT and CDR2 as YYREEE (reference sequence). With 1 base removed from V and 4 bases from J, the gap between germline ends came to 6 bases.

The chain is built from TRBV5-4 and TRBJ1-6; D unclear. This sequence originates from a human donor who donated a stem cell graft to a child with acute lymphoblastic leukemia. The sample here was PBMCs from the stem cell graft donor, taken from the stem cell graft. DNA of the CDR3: TGTGCCAGCAGCTTGTCCGAGTATAATTCACCCCTCCACTTT. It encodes CASSLSEYNSPLHF.